This entry describes one TCR beta chain. These data come from a study of control samples from healthy donors and cancer patients. Germline V lookup: CDR1 MNHEY, CDR2 SVGAGI. V dropped 6 bases and J dropped 10 bases, with 10 bases sitting between them. The CDR3 runs 11 residues. Clones were read by immunoSEQ multiplex PCR, and TCRdb kept only the in-frame ones, dropping some. This sample has some 140,000 clones, with more than 90% found just once. This receptor was obtained from a man in his thirties or forties in good health. Sequenced material: blood. This rearrangement joins TRBV6-5 to TRBJ2-1; D unclear. DNA of the CDR3: TGTGCCAGCAGCAAACCGCGGGAGCAGTTCTTC. Translated, it gives CASSKPREQFF.